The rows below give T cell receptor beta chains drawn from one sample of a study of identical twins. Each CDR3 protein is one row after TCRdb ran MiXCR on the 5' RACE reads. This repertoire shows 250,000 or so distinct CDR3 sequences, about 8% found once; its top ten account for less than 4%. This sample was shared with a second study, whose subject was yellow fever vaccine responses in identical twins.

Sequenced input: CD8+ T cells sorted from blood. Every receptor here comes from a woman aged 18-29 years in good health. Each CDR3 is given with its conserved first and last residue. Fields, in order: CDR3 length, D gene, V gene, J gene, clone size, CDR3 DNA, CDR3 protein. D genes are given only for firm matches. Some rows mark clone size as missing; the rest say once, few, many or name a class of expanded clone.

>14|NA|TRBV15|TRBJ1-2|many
TGTGCCACCAGCAACCCACAGGGAGGATATGGCTACACCTTC
CATSNPQGGYGYTF
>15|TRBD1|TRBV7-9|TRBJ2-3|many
TGTGCCGGACATACCGGGACAGGGTTCGCAGATACGCAGTATTTT
CAGHTGTGFADTQYF
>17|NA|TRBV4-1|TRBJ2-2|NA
TGCGCCAGCAGCCACTCCCGGACTAACCCGAACACCGGGGAGCTGTTTTTT
CASSHSRTNPNTGELFF
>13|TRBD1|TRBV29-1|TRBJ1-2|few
TGCAGCGCGGTGACAGGGGTGAACTATGGCTACACCTTC
CSAVTGVNYGYTF
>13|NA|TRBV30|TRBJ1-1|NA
TGTGCCTGGCAAACAGGGTTGAACACTGAAGCTTTCTTT
CAWQTGLNTEAFF
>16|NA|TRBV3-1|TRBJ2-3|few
TGTGCCAGCAGCCAAGATATGAGGGTATCAACAGATACGCAGTATTTT
CASSQDMRVSTDTQYF
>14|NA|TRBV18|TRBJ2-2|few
TGTGCCAGCTCACCACCGCGGGACACCGGGGAGCTGTTTTTT
CASSPPRDTGELFF
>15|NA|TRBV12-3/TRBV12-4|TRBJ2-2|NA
TGTGCCAGCACCCGCCCACAGTCGAACACCGGGGAGCTGTTTTTT
CASTRPQSNTGELFF
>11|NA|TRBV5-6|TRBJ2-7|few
TGTGCCAGCAGCTATAAGTACGAGCAGTACTTC
CASSYKYEQYF
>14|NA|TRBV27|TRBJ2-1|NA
TGTGCCAGCAGTCCCCGGGGTGCTCAGCATGAGCAGTTCTTC
CASSPRGAQHEQFF
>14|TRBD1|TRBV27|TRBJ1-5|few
TGTGCCAGCGGGCCGGGACAGAGCAATCAGCCCCAGCATTTT
CASGPGQSNQPQHF
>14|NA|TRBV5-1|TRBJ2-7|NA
TGCGCCAGCAGCTTGGAAGGGGATTACTACGAGCAGTACTTC
CASSLEGDYYEQYF
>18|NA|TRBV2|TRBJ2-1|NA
TGTGCCAGCCAGATCTCAGTGGGCGGGGGCTACTCCTACAATGAGCAGTTCTTC
CASQISVGGGYSYNEQFF
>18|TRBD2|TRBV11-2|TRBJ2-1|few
TGTGCCAGCAGCGGTCGGAGCGGGGGTTATCCTCCCTACAATGAGCAGTTCTTC
CASSGRSGGYPPYNEQFF
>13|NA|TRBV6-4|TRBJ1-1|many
TGTGCCAGCAGTGTGTCGGAGAACACTGAAGCTTTCTTT
CASSVSENTEAFF
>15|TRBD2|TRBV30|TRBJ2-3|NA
TGTGCCTGGAATCTAGCGGCAACTAGCACAGATACGCAGTATTTT
CAWNLAATSTDTQYF